Included here is one TCR beta chain sequence, with context. This sample stems from a study of T cell changes during pregnancy in multiple sclerosis. Using immunoSEQ multiplex PCR, the repertoire was profiled, and TCRdb retains in-frame clones only, with some absent. The sample records 30,000 to 45,000 clones, roughly nine tenths being singletons. This CDR3 has 12 residues. Germline V gives CDR1 SGHRS, CDR2 YFSETQ. V was trimmed by 7 bases and J by 4 bases, leaving 10 bases between them. The gene calls are TRBV5-1 and TRBJ2-3; D unresolved. Here the sequenced sample was peripheral blood, taken before pregnancy. The clonotype originates from a female donor with multiple sclerosis, enrolled in a pregnancy study. CDR3 in DNA: TGCGCCAGCCCTGGGCTCTCAGATACGCAGTATTTT. The encoded protein is CASPGLSDTQYF.